The TCR beta chain under discussion was sequenced for a study of OX40 agonist ivuxolimab in advanced cancers. Overall study: Ivuxolimab, an antibody acting as an agonist of OX40 (CD134), was used to treat patients.

Germline CDR1 reads SGDLS; CDR2 reads YYNGEE. Unmatched junction bases numbered 11, after V lost 2 bases and J lost 6 bases. CDR3 size: 16 residues. Findings and limits, study-wide: Relative to CD4+, CD8+ T cells held more expanded clones on average. At 0.1 to 3.0 mg/kg and by week 6, CD4+ and CD8+ T cells in the blood had expanded clonally.

Turning to this clone: Its target is unknown.

Data came from immunoSEQ multiplex PCR; TCRdb stores just in-frame clones and leaves some out. The sample records about 100,000 clones, 75% to 90% being singletons. This clonotype originated in an adult with an advanced solid tumor such as melanoma, head and neck, liver or kidney cancer. The starting material was CD4+ or CD8+ T cells sorted from blood, obtained in a trial of the OX40 agonist ivuxolimab. The chain is built from TRBV9 and TRBJ2-1; TRBD2 matches at 7 bases. In DNA, the CDR3 is TGTGCCAGCAGCGTCCGTGGGAGGGAGGGCCTCAATGAGCAGTTCTTC. This translates into CASSVRGREGLNEQFF.